Shown below are 24 T cell receptor beta chains from a single sample sequenced in a study of cytomegalovirus exposure and HLA in healthy donors. This PCR relied on a set of 60 Vbeta primers and 13 Jbeta primers. Libraries were prepared by immunoSEQ multiplex PCR; TCRdb keeps only in-frame clonotypes and omits some of them. The table includes a few hundred thousand clones, about three quarters detected once. Sequencing was performed on PBMCs. These receptors originate from a woman aged 55-70 years in good health and CMV-seropositive.

The chain couples TRBV6-6 to TRBJ2-5, with TRBD1 matching 10 bases. This CDR3 is built from 14 residues. V gave up 6 bases and J gave up 5 bases; unmatched junction bases: 6. Germline V gene sequence: CDR1 MNHNY, CDR2 SVGAGI (reference sequence). The CDR3 nucleotides are TGTGCCAGCAGGACAGGGGGCGGGTCGGAGACCCAGTACTTC. As protein: CASRTGGGSETQYF.

This clone was recorded a few times. This chain uses TRBV12-5 with TRBJ2-3; 13 bases line up with TRBD2. Germline values: CDR1 LGHNT, CDR2 FRNRAP. This CDR3 contains 16 residues. The trim removed 7 bases at V and 3 bases at J, leaving 7 bases unmatched. CDR3 sequence: CASASGTSGATDTQYF. CDR3 in DNA: TGTGCTAGTGCCTCCGGGACTAGCGGGGCAACAGATACGCAGTATTTT.

The chain joins TRBV5-4 to TRBJ2-5, with a weak D call TRBD2 (7 bases). The CDR3 has 14 residues. Germline lookup yields CDR1 SGHNT and CDR2 YYREEE (reference sequence). V shed 4 bases and J shed 5 bases, with 15 bases lying between them. The CDR3 sequence is CASSRGGGWETQYF. The CDR3 DNA sequence: TGTGCCAGCAGCCGCGGCGGGGGCTGGGAGACCCAGTACTTC.

This chain links TRBV4-1 with TRBJ2-7; 10 bases map to TRBD1. Germline CDR1 and CDR2: MGHRA and YSYEKL. Trimming at V came to 1 base and at J to 5 bases, leaving 5 bases not matched to a gene. The CDR3 loop spans 15 amino acids. CDR3 DNA: TGCGCCAGCAGCCAAGGGGACAGGGGTCCCAACGAGCAGTACTTC. As protein: CASSQGDRGPNEQYF.

The J gene is TRBJ1-2, the V gene TRBV5-1; D call uncertain. Germline V gene sequence: CDR1 SGHRS, CDR2 YFSETQ. The CDR3 is made up of 14 amino acids. V lost 0 bases and J lost 5, with 11 bases in between. The CDR3 nucleotides are TGCGCCAGCAGCTTGGTCTCAGACTCGTATGGCTACACCTTC. This translates into CASSLVSDSYGYTF. Variable domain in full (rest from reference TRBV5-1 and TRBJ1-2): KAGVTQTPRYLIKTRGQQVTLSCSPISGHRSVSWYQQTPGQGLQFLFEYFSETQRNKGNFPGRFSGRQFSNSRSEMNVSTLELGDSALYLCASSLVSDSYGYTFGSGTRLTVV.

The gene calls are TRBV14 and TRBJ2-5; TRBD2 aligns across 8 bases. V trimming: 3 bases; J trimming: 4 bases; junction bases outside the gene matches: 4. This CDR3 comprises 14 residues. Germline loops: CDR1 SGHDN, CDR2 FVKESK. The CDR3 nucleotides read TGTGCCAGCAGCCAGAGCGGGGGCCCAGAGACCCAGTACTTC. Its protein product is CASSQSGGPETQYF. Variable domain in full (rest from reference TRBV14 and TRBJ2-5): EAGVTQFPSHSVIEKGQTVTLRCDPISGHDNLYWYRRVMGKEIKFLLHFVKESKQDESGMPNNRFLAERTGGTYSTLKVQPAELEDSGVYFCASSQSGGPETQYFGPGTRLLVL.

The chain combines TRBV5-6 with TRBJ1-2; 7 bases are a match to TRBD1. The CDR3 runs 14 residues. Per the germline V gene, CDR1 is SGHDT and CDR2 is YYEEEE. With 0 bases clipped from V and 1 base from J, the junction kept 0 bases outside the gene matches. The CDR3 DNA follows: TGTGCCAGCAGCTTGGGACAGGGTAACTATGGCTACACCTTC. This encodes CASSLGQGNYGYTF.

The V call is TRBV9, the J call TRBJ2-4; tentative D call: TRBD2 (5 bases). Germline V gives CDR1 SGDLS, CDR2 YYNGEE. V gave up 4 bases and J gave up 12 bases, with 20 bases separating them. This CDR3 region has 14 residues. CDR3 in DNA: TGTGCCAGCAGCCTTAGCGAGGGCCCGGGCAGTCAGTACTTC. This codes for CASSLSEGPGSQYF.

The chain joins TRBV28 to TRBJ1-2; a weak D match, TRBD1 (6 bases). The CDR3 runs 12 residues. The V gene lost 6 bases and the J gene lost 11 bases, with 16 bases spanning the gap. Per germline, CDR1 MDHEN and CDR2 SYDVKM. CDR3 sequence reads: CASRTGVEGYTF. The CDR3 DNA sequence: TGTGCCAGCAGGACAGGCGTAGAGGGGTACACCTTC.

This chain joins TRBV5-1 and TRBJ2-3, with D possibly TRBD2 on 5 matching bases. Germline CDR1 is SGHRS and CDR2 is YFSETQ. This CDR3 spans 14 amino acids. The V gene lost 1 base and the J gene lost 6 bases, with 12 bases spanning the gap. CDR3 coding DNA: TGCGCCAGCAGCTTGACTAGTTATTCGGATACGCAGTATTTT. It is translated as CASSLTSYSDTQYF.

The CDR3 nucleotides are TGTGCCAGCTCACCCGGGCAGGGCTCACCCCTCCACTTT. Translation: CASSPGQGSPLHF. This chain uses TRBV18 with TRBJ1-6, with TRBD1 as a possible D gene (5 bases). V lost 3 bases, J lost 10 bases, and 10 bases lay in between. Germline-derived CDR1 and CDR2 are KGHSH and LQKENI. CDR3 length: 13 residues.

The V and J genes are TRBV7-3 and TRBJ2-2; D is perhaps TRBD2 (7 bases). Trimming removed 0 bases at V and 6 bases at J, with 17 bases between. Germline V gene lookup returns CDR1 SGHTA and CDR2 FQGTGA. The CDR3 covers 17 residues. DNA for the CDR3: TGTGCCAGCAGCTTAACGTCCGGGGGCCGGGGGGCCGGGGAGCTGTTTTTT. Its translation is CASSLTSGGRGAGELFF.

As regards this clone: At one end, the junction sequence differs from germline, possibly due to a read error. The chain combines TRBV5-1 with TRBJ1-1; possible D gene TRBD1, 6 bases. The CDR3 consists of 15 residues. CDR1 SGHRS and CDR2 YFSETQ come from the germline V gene. CDR3 sequence reads: CAGSLISQGNTEAFF. The DNA of the CDR3 is TGCGCCGGCAGCTTGATTTCACAGGGGAACACTGAAGCTTTCTTT.

V and J are TRBV2 and TRBJ1-6, with D perhaps TRBD1 (5 bases). V was clipped by 0 bases and J by 8 bases, with 11 bases between them. This CDR3 is built from 15 residues. From germline, CDR1 is SNHLY and CDR2 FYNNEI. The CDR3 region is CASSEAGGGYSPLHF. The CDR3 nucleotides read TGTGCCAGCAGTGAAGCCGGGGGTGGTTATTCACCCCTCCACTTT.

The chain carries TRBV25-1 and TRBJ1-5; 7 bases match TRBD1. Germline trimming cut 1 base from V and 7 bases from J; bases unmatched to any gene: 10. The CDR3 runs 16 residues. Germline CDR1 and CDR2: MGHDK and SYGVNS. CDR3 DNA sequence: TGTGCCAGCAGTGAATCAGGCAGGGGGATCAACCAGCCCCAGCATTTT. It encodes CASSESGRGINQPQHF.

This clone was observed once. CDR3 DNA sequence: TGTGCCAGCAGCTTCAGACAGCTTAACTATGGCTACACCTTC. It translates to CASSFRQLNYGYTF. This sequence joins TRBV5-8 and TRBJ1-2; a possible D gene is TRBD1 (5 bases). The ends were cut back, 2 bases at V and 1 base at J, with 9 bases in the middle. The CDR3 spans 14 residues. The germline V gene has CDR1 SGHTS and CDR2 YDEGEE.

J is TRBJ2-7 and V is TRBV19; 8 nucleotides agree with TRBD1. This CDR3 has 15 amino acids. J gave up 7 bases and V 3 bases, and 11 bases lay outside the gene matches. Germline loops: CDR1 LNHDA, CDR2 SQIVND (reference sequence). For the CDR3, the DNA is TGTGCCAGTAGTATCGCTCAGGGGGCGTCGGGGGAGCAGTACTTC. Translated, it gives CASSIAQGASGEQYF.

This clone has just a few counts. CDR3 sequence (DNA): TGTGCCACCAGCAGAGATTCCCGAGGAGGAGGGGAAAAACTGTTTTTT. The encoded protein is CATSRDSRGGGEKLFF. V gene TRBV15 combines with J gene TRBJ1-4; no reliable D call. V lost 0 bases and J lost 8, with 16 bases in between. This CDR3 has 16 amino acids. Germline CDR1 LNHNV, CDR2 YYDKDF (reference sequence).

This clone occurred a few times. The rearrangement uses TRBV5-1 and TRBJ2-5, with 8 positions matching TRBD2. The CDR3 covers 15 residues. V lost 2 bases to trimming and J lost 4 bases; unmatched junction nucleotides: 7. The germline V gene has CDR1 SGHRS and CDR2 YFSETQ. Written as DNA, the CDR3 is TGCGCCAGCAGCTTAACAACTAGCGGAGGAGAGACCCAGTACTTC. It yields the protein CASSLTTSGGETQYF.

This clone has only a few counts. This rearrangement joins TRBV6-5 to TRBJ1-1; 9 positions match TRBD1. Losses at the gene ends were 6 bases for V and 9 bases for J; bases not matched to a gene: 2. The V gene's germline CDR1 is MNHEY and CDR2 SVGAGI. The CDR3 extends over 11 amino acids. The DNA for the CDR3 is TGTGCCAGCAGGGGACAGGGAAAAGCTTTCTTT. Translation: CASRGQGKAFF.

The gene calls are TRBV7-3 and TRBJ1-1; 9 bases agree with TRBD1. This CDR3 region has 14 residues. J gave up 2 bases and V 6 bases, and 4 bases lay outside the gene matches. The germline V gene has CDR1 SGHTA and CDR2 FQGTGA. The CDR3, as DNA: TGTGCCAGCAGAGGACAGGGGATTAACACTGAAGCTTTCTTT. Translating it yields CASRGQGINTEAFF.

The V gene is TRBV7-9, the J gene TRBJ1-1; D call uncertain. Trimming removed 7 bases at V and 5 bases at J, with 11 bases between. The CDR3 totals 12 residues. The germline gives CDR1 SEHNR, CDR2 FQNEAQ (reference sequence). The CDR3 coding sequence is TGTGCCAGCACCCCCTTAATAACTGAAGCTTTCTTT. This encodes CASTPLITEAFF.

The chain links TRBV2 to TRBJ2-1, with 8 bases identical to TRBD2. V was pared by 2 bases and J by 8 bases, with 11 bases of the junction left unmatched. The CDR3 has 16 amino acids. In germline, CDR1 is SNHLY, CDR2 FYNNEI. The CDR3 here is CASSESTAGVIDEQFF. The CDR3 DNA sequence: TGTGCCAGCAGTGAATCGACAGCGGGGGTCATCGATGAGCAGTTCTTC.

The gene calls are TRBV2 and TRBJ2-7; 10 nucleotides line up with TRBD1. Germline CDR1 and CDR2: SNHLY and FYNNEI. There are 14 residues in the CDR3. Trimming at V came to 3 bases and at J to 5 bases, leaving 4 bases not matched to a gene. CDR3 coding DNA: TGTGCCAGCAGTGAGGTGACAGGGGGCAACGAGCAGTACTTC. This sequence encodes CASSEVTGGNEQYF.